These T cell receptor beta chains were read from a single sample in a study of T-cell reconstitution after alpha-beta-depleted transplantation in children. In TCRdb, the PCR reads were re-called with MiXCR into one record per CDR3 protein. The top ten hold 13% to 15% of the sample, which has fewer than 750,000 distinct CDR3 sequences, 20% to 25% seen once. This specimen was PBMCs, mostly from graft donor cells, taken 360 days after TCRalphabeta/CD19-depleted stem cell transplant. These receptors were taken from a boy younger than two who had a stem cell transplant for acute myeloid leukemia, so the T cells may come from the graft donor. The CDR3 runs from the conserved cysteine through the conserved F or W. A D gene is named only where the DNA matches it firmly. Size is omitted from some rows. Given values are once, few, many or a class for expanded clones.

v_call: TRBV9; j_call: TRBJ1-3; clone_size: many; d_call: -; cdr3_aa: CASSVGTSGNTIYF; cdr3_nt: TGTGCCAGCAGCGTTGGGACAAGTGGAAACACCATATATTTT
v_call: TRBV9; j_call: TRBJ2-3; clone_size: -; d_call: -; cdr3_aa: CASSVGVPTDTQYF; cdr3_nt: TGTGCCAGCAGCGTAGGGGTTCCCACAGATACGCAGTATTTT
v_call: TRBV5-1; j_call: TRBJ2-3; clone_size: -; d_call: TRBD1; cdr3_aa: CASSRTGGGNTDTQYF; cdr3_nt: TGCGCCAGCAGCCGGACAGGGGGAGGGAACACAGATACGCAGTATTTT
v_call: TRBV11-2; j_call: TRBJ2-7; clone_size: few; d_call: TRBD2; cdr3_aa: CASSFRGSSGGRSYEQYF; cdr3_nt: TGTGCCAGCAGCTTTAGAGGTTCTAGCGGGGGTAGGTCCTACGAGCAGTACTTC
v_call: TRBV10-3; j_call: TRBJ2-1; clone_size: -; d_call: TRBD1; cdr3_aa: CAITEGQGMVYNEQFF; cdr3_nt: TGTGCCATCACCGAAGGACAGGGGATGGTCTACAATGAGCAGTTCTTC
v_call: TRBV7-8; j_call: TRBJ2-1; clone_size: -; d_call: -; cdr3_aa: CASSHGLSTYNEQFF; cdr3_nt: TGTGCCAGCTCCCATGGGCTCTCAACCTACAATGAGCAGTTCTTC
v_call: TRBV24-1; j_call: TRBJ1-1; clone_size: few; d_call: -; cdr3_aa: CATSIGGTEAFF; cdr3_nt: TGTGCCACCAGTATAGGCGGCACTGAAGCTTTCTTT
v_call: TRBV6-1; j_call: TRBJ2-7; clone_size: -; d_call: TRBD2; cdr3_aa: CASRREGSYEQYF; cdr3_nt: TGTGCCAGCAGGAGGGAGGGATCCTACGAGCAGTACTTC
v_call: TRBV5-1; j_call: TRBJ2-3; clone_size: -; d_call: -; cdr3_aa: CASSFDSRTDTQYF; cdr3_nt: TGCGCCAGCAGCTTTGACAGCCGCACAGATACGCAGTATTTT
v_call: TRBV20-1; j_call: TRBJ1-4; clone_size: many; d_call: -; cdr3_aa: CSATGTNEKLFF; cdr3_nt: TGCAGTGCTACCGGGACTAATGAAAAACTGTTTTTT
v_call: TRBV5-1; j_call: TRBJ2-7; clone_size: few; d_call: -; cdr3_aa: CASSSSGNSYEQYF; cdr3_nt: TGCGCCAGCAGTTCGTCCGGGAATTCCTACGAGCAGTACTTC
v_call: TRBV20-1; j_call: TRBJ1-4; clone_size: -; d_call: -; cdr3_aa: CSARDVGSANEKLFF; cdr3_nt: TGCAGTGCTAGAGATGTGGGTAGTGCTAATGAAAAACTGTTTTTT
v_call: TRBV7-2; j_call: TRBJ1-5; clone_size: -; d_call: -; cdr3_aa: CASSPRQTENQPQHF; cdr3_nt: TGTGCCAGCAGCCCCCGACAGACTGAGAATCAGCCCCAGCATTTT
v_call: TRBV11-1; j_call: TRBJ2-5; clone_size: -; d_call: TRBD1; cdr3_aa: CASSFTGDSETQYF; cdr3_nt: TGTGCCAGCAGCTTCACAGGGGATTCAGAGACCCAGTACTTC
v_call: TRBV27; j_call: TRBJ2-6; clone_size: -; d_call: TRBD2; cdr3_aa: CASSLLESLPPGGSGANVLTF; cdr3_nt: TGTGCCAGCAGTTTACTAGAGTCCTTACCGCCGGGGGGCTCTGGGGCCAACGTCCTGACTTTC
v_call: TRBV5-5; j_call: TRBJ2-2; clone_size: -; d_call: -; cdr3_aa: CASSSTDRNYRELFF; cdr3_nt: TGTGCCAGCAGTTCCACTGACAGGAATTACCGGGAGCTGTTTTTT
v_call: TRBV20-1; j_call: TRBJ2-3; clone_size: many; d_call: -; cdr3_aa: CSARWGRGVDTQYF; cdr3_nt: TGCAGTGCTAGATGGGGTAGGGGGGTCGATACGCAGTATTTT
v_call: TRBV7-9; j_call: TRBJ2-7; clone_size: many; d_call: TRBD1; cdr3_aa: CAALGTGDYEQYF; cdr3_nt: TGTGCCGCTCTGGGGACAGGGGACTACGAGCAGTACTTC
v_call: TRBV7-9; j_call: TRBJ1-2; clone_size: -; d_call: -; cdr3_aa: CASSTQGGIPYGYTF; cdr3_nt: TGTGCCAGCAGCACCCAGGGCGGTATCCCCTATGGCTACACCTTC
v_call: TRBV7-9; j_call: TRBJ2-3; clone_size: -; d_call: -; cdr3_aa: CASSSDYRADTQYF; cdr3_nt: TGTGCCAGCAGCTCGGACTATCGGGCAGATACGCAGTATTTT
v_call: TRBV10-3; j_call: TRBJ2-2; clone_size: -; d_call: TRBD1; cdr3_aa: CAISPGGANTGELFF; cdr3_nt: TGTGCCATCAGCCCAGGGGGTGCGAACACCGGGGAGCTGTTTTTT
v_call: TRBV28; j_call: TRBJ2-1; clone_size: many; d_call: -; cdr3_aa: CASSYSNGYNEQFF; cdr3_nt: TGTGCCAGCAGTTATAGCAATGGTTACAATGAGCAGTTCTTC
v_call: TRBV6-2/TRBV6-3; j_call: TRBJ2-1; clone_size: -; d_call: -; cdr3_aa: CASSYSRVDNEQFF; cdr3_nt: TGTGCCAGCAGTTACTCGAGAGTGGATAATGAGCAGTTCTTC
v_call: TRBV10-3; j_call: TRBJ2-2; clone_size: -; d_call: TRBD1; cdr3_aa: CAIKGQASNTGELFF; cdr3_nt: TGTGCCATCAAAGGACAGGCCTCGAACACCGGGGAGCTGTTTTTT
v_call: TRBV20-1; j_call: TRBJ1-3; clone_size: many; d_call: -; cdr3_aa: CSASGVGSTGNTIYF; cdr3_nt: TGCAGTGCTAGCGGCGTGGGGTCAACTGGAAACACCATATATTTT
v_call: TRBV9; j_call: TRBJ2-3; clone_size: many; d_call: -; cdr3_aa: CASSPRALAGQYF; cdr3_nt: TGTGCCAGCAGCCCCCGAGCACTAGCAGGGCAGTATTTT
v_call: TRBV5-1; j_call: TRBJ2-3; clone_size: few; d_call: TRBD1; cdr3_aa: CASSADRSSTDTQYF; cdr3_nt: TGCGCCAGCAGTGCGGACAGGTCTAGCACAGATACGCAGTATTTT
v_call: TRBV12-3/TRBV12-4; j_call: TRBJ1-2; clone_size: few; d_call: -; cdr3_aa: CASSLNRDGYGYTF; cdr3_nt: TGTGCCAGCAGTTTAAACAGGGATGGCTATGGCTACACCTTC
v_call: TRBV7-2; j_call: TRBJ1-1; clone_size: -; d_call: -; cdr3_aa: CASSYLTETEAFF; cdr3_nt: TGTGCCAGCAGCTACCTGACAGAGACTGAAGCTTTCTTT
v_call: TRBV6-5; j_call: TRBJ1-2; clone_size: many; d_call: -; cdr3_aa: CASSFWGEPVGYTF; cdr3_nt: TGTGCCAGCAGTTTTTGGGGGGAGCCTGTTGGCTACACCTTC
v_call: TRBV25-1; j_call: TRBJ2-7; clone_size: -; d_call: -; cdr3_aa: CASIGGPYEQYF; cdr3_nt: TGTGCCAGCATAGGCGGGCCCTACGAGCAGTACTTC
v_call: TRBV5-1; j_call: TRBJ2-7; clone_size: -; d_call: -; cdr3_aa: CASSLATVSRREQYF; cdr3_nt: TGCGCCAGCAGCTTGGCAACAGTCTCTCGCCGCGAGCAGTACTTC
v_call: TRBV20-1; j_call: TRBJ1-4; clone_size: -; d_call: -; cdr3_aa: CSASSDRPRNEKLFF; cdr3_nt: TGCAGTGCTTCATCAGACAGGCCGAGAAATGAAAAACTGTTTTTT
v_call: TRBV18; j_call: TRBJ2-1; clone_size: few; d_call: -; cdr3_aa: CASSPAGEPDNEQFF; cdr3_nt: TGTGCCAGCTCACCGGCAGGGGAACCGGACAATGAGCAGTTCTTC
v_call: TRBV20-1; j_call: TRBJ2-1; clone_size: few; d_call: TRBD2; cdr3_aa: CSARDHGGGPHYNEQFF; cdr3_nt: TGCAGTGCTAGAGATCATGGCGGGGGTCCTCACTACAATGAGCAGTTCTTC
v_call: TRBV18; j_call: TRBJ2-3; clone_size: -; d_call: -; cdr3_aa: CASSPQNTPSTDTQYF; cdr3_nt: TGTGCCAGCTCACCACAGAACACCCCTAGCACAGATACGCAGTATTTT
v_call: TRBV7-6; j_call: TRBJ2-5; clone_size: -; d_call: TRBD1; cdr3_aa: CASSLSGTGRETQYF; cdr3_nt: TGTGCCAGCAGCTTGTCCGGGACAGGCCGAGAGACCCAGTACTTC
v_call: TRBV20-1; j_call: TRBJ1-2; clone_size: -; d_call: -; cdr3_aa: CSEKRGFGGYTF; cdr3_nt: TGCAGTGAAAAGCGGGGGTTTGGTGGCTACACCTTC
v_call: TRBV28; j_call: TRBJ2-3; clone_size: many; d_call: TRBD1; cdr3_aa: CASSLPLRDRVSADTQYF; cdr3_nt: TGTGCCAGCAGTTTACCCCTCCGGGACAGGGTCAGCGCAGATACGCAGTATTTT
v_call: TRBV20-1; j_call: TRBJ1-4; clone_size: few; d_call: TRBD1; cdr3_aa: CSARTRTGINEKLFF; cdr3_nt: TGCAGTGCTAGAACGCGGACAGGCATAAATGAAAAACTGTTTTTT
v_call: TRBV2; j_call: TRBJ1-1; clone_size: -; d_call: -; cdr3_aa: CASSVQGSNTEAFF; cdr3_nt: TGTGCCAGCAGTGTTCAGGGCTCGAACACTGAAGCTTTCTTT
v_call: TRBV7-2; j_call: TRBJ1-5; clone_size: -; d_call: TRBD1; cdr3_aa: CASSFRTGGNQPQHF; cdr3_nt: TGTGCCAGCAGCTTCAGGACAGGGGGCAATCAGCCCCAGCATTTT
v_call: TRBV7-9; j_call: TRBJ2-3; clone_size: few; d_call: -; cdr3_aa: CASSLVKSTDTQYF; cdr3_nt: TGTGCCAGCAGCTTAGTGAAGAGCACAGATACGCAGTATTTT
v_call: TRBV4-3; j_call: TRBJ1-3; clone_size: many; d_call: -; cdr3_aa: CASSQDGVGNTIYF; cdr3_nt: TGCGCCAGCAGCCAAGATGGGGTTGGAAACACCATATATTTT
v_call: TRBV5-1; j_call: TRBJ2-2; clone_size: -; d_call: -; cdr3_aa: CASSLDGAFNTGELFF; cdr3_nt: TGCGCCAGCAGCTTGGATGGGGCCTTTAACACCGGGGAGCTGTTTTTT
v_call: TRBV29-1; j_call: TRBJ2-1; clone_size: many; d_call: -; cdr3_aa: CSGRDGSSYNEQFF; cdr3_nt: TGCAGCGGCCGGGACGGGAGCTCCTACAATGAGCAGTTCTTC
v_call: TRBV12-3/TRBV12-4; j_call: TRBJ2-1; clone_size: few; d_call: -; cdr3_aa: CASSSGRLGGVDEQFF; cdr3_nt: TGTGCCAGCAGTTCCGGCCGGCTCGGGGGAGTGGATGAGCAGTTCTTC
v_call: TRBV7-2; j_call: TRBJ2-3; clone_size: once; d_call: -; cdr3_aa: CASSITGGTQYF; cdr3_nt: TGTGCCAGCAGCATAACCGGGGGTACGCAGTATTTT
v_call: TRBV27; j_call: TRBJ2-5; clone_size: -; d_call: TRBD1; cdr3_aa: CASSPIIKRTGRWETQYF; cdr3_nt: TGTGCCAGCAGTCCTATAATCAAACGGACAGGGAGATGGGAGACCCAGTACTTC
v_call: TRBV12-3/TRBV12-4; j_call: TRBJ2-7; clone_size: -; d_call: -; cdr3_aa: CASSLTRTAYEQYF; cdr3_nt: TGTGCCAGCAGTTTAACCAGGACGGCCTACGAGCAGTACTTC
v_call: TRBV29-1; j_call: TRBJ1-2; clone_size: many; d_call: TRBD1; cdr3_aa: CSVEVWDRGGYTF; cdr3_nt: TGCAGCGTTGAAGTTTGGGACAGGGGCGGCTACACCTTC
v_call: TRBV13; j_call: TRBJ2-7; clone_size: -; d_call: TRBD2; cdr3_aa: CASSDWGLAGGSYEQYF; cdr3_nt: TGTGCCAGCAGCGACTGGGGACTAGCGGGGGGGTCCTACGAGCAGTACTTC
v_call: TRBV7-3; j_call: TRBJ2-1; clone_size: -; d_call: -; cdr3_aa: CASSLIRRGVNEQFF; cdr3_nt: TGTGCCAGCAGCTTAATACGAAGGGGGGTAAATGAGCAGTTCTTC
v_call: TRBV28; j_call: TRBJ2-7; clone_size: -; d_call: -; cdr3_aa: CASSFSEVSYEQYF; cdr3_nt: TGTGCCAGCAGTTTTTCAGAGGTCTCTTACGAGCAGTACTTC
v_call: TRBV27; j_call: TRBJ2-3; clone_size: -; d_call: TRBD1; cdr3_aa: CASSSGTGTDTQYF; cdr3_nt: TGTGCCAGCAGTTCCGGGACAGGGACAGATACGCAGTATTTT
v_call: TRBV29-1; j_call: TRBJ1-4; clone_size: many; d_call: TRBD1; cdr3_aa: CSVEVGTAENEKLFF; cdr3_nt: TGCAGCGTTGAAGTCGGGACAGCTGAAAATGAAAAACTGTTTTTT
v_call: TRBV20-1; j_call: TRBJ2-3; clone_size: many; d_call: TRBD2; cdr3_aa: CSAGPVTSGRTDTQYF; cdr3_nt: TGCAGTGCCGGACCTGTGACTAGCGGACGCACAGATACGCAGTATTTT
v_call: TRBV10-3; j_call: TRBJ2-3; clone_size: many; d_call: -; cdr3_aa: CATQGDADTQYF; cdr3_nt: TGTGCCACGCAGGGAGACGCAGATACGCAGTATTTT
v_call: TRBV6-2/TRBV6-3; j_call: TRBJ2-3; clone_size: -; d_call: TRBD2; cdr3_aa: CASSYSTGLAGGLDTQYF; cdr3_nt: TGTGCCAGCAGTTACTCGACCGGCCTAGCGGGGGGGCTAGATACGCAGTATTTT